This T cell receptor (beta chain) was documented in a study of molecular identifiers for immune sequencing clone quantification listed by TCRdb under 2018. For the study in its entirety: For a replicate experiment, RNA from around 20,000 or 99,000 naive CD8 T cells was divided into five aliquots, of which four were sequenced. This methods study benchmarked molecular-identifier clustering-based TCR repertoire sequencing (MIDCIRS) and TCR RNA copy counting, using CD8 T cells to do so. The full study reports these points: Highly expanded clone sizes could be underestimated if identical TCR molecules share a barcode. Naive libraries contained spiked-in Jurkat TCR RNA (more than 9 copies' worth), which is not part of the donor repertoire. Without barcode sub-clustering, chimeric consensus sequences inflated TCR diversity; chimeras reached as high as 47%. Spiked-in Jurkat TCR RNA equivalent to a single cell was reported to be detectable even among approximately 1 million naive CD8 T cells. Modeling estimated 3 to 3.5 recovered TCR RNA copies per cell, compared with around 9.7 by digital PCR, which implies about 30% capture efficiency. In CMV-specific effector cells, over 99% of molecules were held by clones above 20 RNA copies, whereas under 1% of molecules were held by such clones in naive cells.

V trim: 4 bases; J trim: 3 bases; unmatched bases: 7. From cysteine to phenylalanine, the CDR3 is 14 amino acids long. Only the CDR3 region is kept as DNA, spanning 42 bases read in frame from base 1. Taken from the germline V gene, the CDR1 and CDR2 loops are SGHRS and YFSETQ. Libraries were made using PCR. The sequencing machine was a NextSeq 500. Bulk TCR libraries were generated as previously described, with the TCR primers listed in Table S5 used. Total RNA was purified with the Qiagen AllPrep DNA/RNA kit. Reads from multiple sequencing runs of the same library were pooled before analysis. In the source study's methods: Only reads with exact TCR constant sequence were kept, trimmed to 150 nt, and grouped by their 12-nt molecular barcodes. Reads inside each barcode group were sub-clustered using a 15% Levenshtein threshold, and a quality-weighted consensus sequence was constructed for each RNA molecule. Non-functional sequences were filtered out, along with any lower-count sequence sitting one edit away from another sequence. Barcode sub-clusters with fewer than 20% of the maximum read count were removed, based on fitting two negative binomial distributions. The public sequencing data were trimmed at Q25 with fastp and processed into clonotypes with MiXCR by TCRdb, which kept only in-frame beta chains. Rows are unified per CDR3 protein, each entry keeping the most common DNA and genes. These V and J calls rely on TCRdb rather than the paper's analysis. Across this sample there are a few hundred thousand distinct CDR3 sequences, with about a quarter seen only once. Jointly, the top ten make up 0.74% of the sample.

Libraries of naive CD8 T cells were built from anywhere between about 19,000 and 1,100,000 sorted cells, with 10%, 30% or 50% of the purified RNA used. Naive CD8 T cells were FACS-sorted as CD8+CD4-CCR7+CD45RA+ on a BD FACSAria II into RLT Plus buffer. Ten to eleven TCR copies' worth of Jurkat RNA were spiked into roughly 20,000-1,000,000 naive CD8 T cell samples to test detection sensitivity. Enrichment of CD8 T cells was done with RosetteSep CD8+ T Cell Enrichment Cocktail plus Ficoll-Paque, and ACK red cell lysis came afterward. The sample holds a few counts of this clonotype. Its recognized antigen is unknown. Base qualities are not at hand, and no much larger clone is one base apart.

The chain was built from TRBV5-1 and TRBJ2-7; TRBD1 aligns with 7 central bases. The clonotype comes from a human donor in good health. Some libraries in this study had Jurkat cell RNA spiked in. The specimen was naive CD8+ T cells from blood, with Jurkat cell RNA spiked in. The sample's cell subset or site label is to be understood as: FACS-sorted CD8+CD4-CCR7+CD45RA+ naive T cells. The DNA is TGCGCCAGCAGCCCGGGACAGAGGGGCTACGAGCAGTACTTC. Its protein product is CASSPGQRGYEQYF.